These 19 T cell receptor beta chains originate from one sample sequenced in a study of CD8+CD57+ T cells in acquired aplastic anemia. Patients picked for sequencing had shown CD8+CD57+ cell expansion detected by flow cytometry. The study profiled TCR beta VDJ and CDR3 using genomic DNA as template. One entry per CDR3 protein results from TCRdb running MiXCR on the reads. In the table there are some 140,000 distinct CDR3 sequences, about 48% of which are singletons. Material: sorted CD4+, CD8+, or CD8+CD57+ T cells (not recorded which) from PBMCs. These receptors were collected from a human donor with aplastic anemia.

This clonotype was counted ten times or more. The V gene is TRBV5-4, the J gene TRBJ1-2, with 10 bases that match TRBD1. The CDR3 runs to 17 residues. CDR1 and CDR2 (germline): SGHNT, YYREEE (reference sequence). Losses at the gene ends were 0 bases for V and 8 bases for J; bases not matched to a gene: 13. In DNA, the CDR3 is TGTGCCAGCAGCTTGGCAGCACCGGGACAGGGGCCTAGCGGCTACACCTTC. This gives the protein CASSLAAPGQGPSGYTF.

With respect to this clonotype: At one boundary the junction diverges from the germline segment, which might be a read error. The chain uses TRBV2 and TRBJ2-5, with TRBD1 as a possible D gene (6 bases). CDR3 length: 14 amino acids. In germline, CDR1 is SNHLY, CDR2 FYNNEI. CDR3: CACSDRRGGETQYF. In DNA, the CDR3 is TGTGCCTGCAGTGACCGCAGGGGCGGGGAGACCCAGTACTTC.

The chain employs TRBV10-1 and TRBJ2-1; D remains unclear. This CDR3 is 11 amino acids long. CDR1 is WNHNN and CDR2 is SYGVQD in the germline V gene (reference sequence). Trimming pared 8 bases from V and 7 bases from J, leaving 9 bases between. The CDR3 DNA follows: TGCGCCAGCGTCCCTGGAAATGAGCAGTTCTTC. Protein: CASVPGNEQFF.

This chain joins TRBV7-6 and TRBJ1-1, with a possible D match to TRBD1 (5 bases). The V and J ends lost 2 bases and 5 bases respectively, with 12 bases between them. The germline gives CDR1 SGHVS, CDR2 FNYEAQ. CDR3 length: 14 amino acids. In DNA form, the CDR3 reads TGTGCCAGCAGCTTACACCAGGGTTTTACTGAAGCTTTCTTT. Protein sequence: CASSLHQGFTEAFF.

This clonotype was counted many times. The chain joins TRBV2 to TRBJ2-1, with 10 bases aligning to TRBD2. V lost 3 bases and J lost 10; bases outside the gene matches: 9. The CDR3 sequence is 15 residues long. Germline CDR1 and CDR2: SNHLY and FYNNEI. Here the CDR3 reads CASSDWIGTSDEQFF. In DNA, the CDR3 is TGTGCCAGCAGTGATTGGATAGGGACTAGCGACGAGCAGTTCTTC.

V is TRBV29-1 and J is TRBJ2-7; weak D call: TRBD1 (6 bases). The CDR3 sequence is 11 residues long. The ends were cut back, 7 bases at V and 2 bases at J, with 9 bases in the middle. The germline gives CDR1 SQVTM, CDR2 ANQGSEA. The CDR3 nucleotides read TGCAGCGGGGACAACCCCTACGAGCAGTACTTC. Its protein product is CSGDNPYEQYF.

The rearrangement joins TRBV7-6 to TRBJ2-1, with D unclear. This CDR3 comprises 14 residues. The germline V and J ends were trimmed by 5 bases and 4 bases, with 12 bases remaining between them. Germline lookup yields CDR1 SGHVS and CDR2 FNYEAQ. CDR3 nucleotides: TGTGCCAGCAGCACACCACAAAAATACAATGAGCAGTTCTTC. Its translation: CASSTPQKYNEQFF.

This clonotype was observed many times. The chain carries TRBV4-1 and TRBJ2-2; D unresolved. The CDR3 extends over 14 amino acids. Germline CDR1 is MGHRA and CDR2 is YSYEKL. The V gene lost 3 bases and the J gene lost 0 bases, with 5 bases spanning the gap. Here the CDR3 DNA reads TGCGCCAGCAGCCACGCACCGAACACCGGGGAGCTGTTTTTT. Protein: CASSHAPNTGELFF.

This clonotype was seen ten or more times. The chain carries TRBV19 and TRBJ2-7, with D uncertain. Deletions cut 7 bases from V and 0 bases from J, with 10 bases between. Germline-derived CDR1 and CDR2 are LNHDA and SQIVND (reference sequence). The CDR3 has 13 residues. CDR3 in amino acids: CASKAASSYEQYF. The CDR3 DNA follows: TGTGCCAGTAAGGCCGCCAGCTCCTACGAGCAGTACTTC. The complete variable domain, with remaining parts taken from reference TRBV19 and TRBJ2-7, reads DGGITQSPKYLFRKEGQNVTLSCEQNLNHDAMYWYRQDPGQGLRLIYYSQIVNDFQKGDIAEGYSVSREKKESFPLTVTSAQKNPTAFYLCASKAASSYEQYFGPGTRLTVT.

This clonotype has a count of ten or more. CDR3 coding DNA: TGTGCCAGCAGCGTAGCCCCGGAGAGCACTGAAGCTTTCTTT. Residues: CASSVAPESTEAFF. The gene calls are TRBV9 and TRBJ1-1, with D unclear. Germline loops: CDR1 SGDLS, CDR2 YYNGEE. V was clipped by 0 bases and J by 4 bases, with 10 bases between them. This CDR3 contains 14 residues.

V and J are TRBV7-6 and TRBJ2-3; 8 nucleotides line up with TRBD2. Germline CDR1 is SGHVS and CDR2 is FNYEAQ. V lost 6 bases and J lost 2; bases outside the gene matches: 4. The CDR3 totals 14 residues. CDR3 bases: TGTGCCAGCAGGGCTAGCGGGTTCACAGATACGCAGTATTTT. It yields the protein CASRASGFTDTQYF.

This clonotype was detected once. The junction does not match germline at one end; this may be a read error. This rearrangement joins TRBV7-2 to TRBJ2-5, with unresolved D. CDR3 length equals 14 residues. CDR1 SGHTA and CDR2 FQGNSA come from the germline V gene. CDR3 sequence reads: CASSLGSRPETRYF. Here the CDR3 DNA reads TGTGCCAGCAGCTTAGGCAGCCGTCCGGAGACCCGGTACTTC.

Only a few counts were recorded for this clonotype. One base away lies a much larger clone, so this may be a sequencing read error. The genes are TRBV5-4 and TRBJ2-7; D might be TRBD1 (5 bases). Germline V lookup: CDR1 SGHNT, CDR2 YYREEE (reference sequence). This CDR3 comprises 12 residues. CDR3: CASSLDTYEQHF. CDR3 bases: TGTGCCAGCAGCCTGGACACCTACGAGCAGCACTTC.

This chain links TRBV10-3 with TRBJ2-3; D not certain. CDR1 and CDR2 from the germline V gene are ENHRY and SYGVKD. The V and J ends lost 0 bases and 0 bases respectively, with 10 bases between them. This CDR3 region has 16 residues. The CDR3 sequence is CAISESEIYSTDTQYF. The CDR3, as DNA: TGTGCCATCAGTGAGTCTGAAATCTATAGCACAGATACGCAGTATTTT.

This clonotype was seen at least ten times. The rearrangement uses TRBV10-3 and TRBJ1-1; tentatively, D is TRBD1 (5 bases). Trimming took 4 bases from V and 6 from J, leaving 15 bases between them. This CDR3 spans 14 amino acids. Germline CDR1 is ENHRY and CDR2 is SYGVKD. Here the CDR3 DNA reads TGTGCCATCAGTGGCGGGGGGAGCTGGTCTGAAGCTTTCTTT. Amino acid sequence: CAISGGGSWSEAFF.

This sequence joins TRBV29-1 and TRBJ1-2, with TRBD1 matching over 8 bases. Germline-derived CDR1 and CDR2 are SQVTM and ANQGSEA. CDR3 length equals 13 residues. The ends lost 3 bases at V and 5 bases at J; junction bases unmatched: 5. CDR3 sequence reads: CSVEDREKYGYTF. The CDR3 DNA reads as TGCAGCGTTGAGGACAGGGAGAAGTATGGCTACACCTTC.

This chain connects TRBV15 to TRBJ1-3, with D possibly being TRBD1 (5 bases). V was clipped by 3 bases and J by 0 bases, with 15 bases between them. The CDR3 is 17 amino acids. Germline V gene data show CDR1 as LNHNV and CDR2 as YYDKDF (reference sequence). CDR3 in amino acids: CATSRKRQSNSGNTIYF. In DNA form, the CDR3 reads TGTGCCACCAGCAGGAAACGACAGTCAAACTCTGGAAACACCATATATTTT. The whole variable domain, remainder taken from reference TRBV15 and TRBJ1-3, is DAMVIQNPRYQVTQFGKPVTLSCSQTLNHNVMYWYQQKSSQAPKLLFHYYDKDFNNEADTPDNFQSRRPNTSFCFLDIRSPGLGDTAMYLCATSRKRQSNSGNTIYFGEGSWLTVV.

In its sample, this clonotype was seen a few times. The chain is built from TRBV7-2 and TRBJ2-7; 8 nucleotides line up with TRBD1. V was pared by 5 bases and J by 6 bases, with 3 bases of the junction left unmatched. The CDR3 is made up of 12 amino acids. Germline CDR1 SGHTA, CDR2 FQGNSA. The CDR3 sequence is CASSRDRGEQYF. The CDR3 DNA sequence: TGTGCCAGCAGCCGCGACAGGGGCGAGCAGTACTTC.

A note on this clonotype: A much larger clonotype is one base distant, so this may be a read error. The genes are TRBV9 and TRBJ2-1, with TRBD2 matching 9 bases. CDR1 and CDR2 (germline): SGDLS, YYNGEE. The V and J ends lost 3 bases and 4 bases, in that order; junction bases with no gene match: 5. The CDR3 contains 15 residues. CDR3 nucleotides: TGTGCCAGCAGCGCAGTGGCGGGGGGGTACAATGAGCAGTTCTTC. Translating it yields CASSAVAGGYNEQFF.